This is a list of T cell receptor beta chains from one sample in a study of T cell responses to AZD1222 COVID-19 vaccine. The protocol was immunoSEQ multiplex PCR, while the TCRdb copy is restricted to in-frame clones and leaves out a portion. Among around 140,000 clones listed, over 75% were seen once. This material consisted of peripheral blood, taken on day 0 of AZD1222 vaccination. All receptors derive from an adult in good health. The CDR3 runs from the conserved cysteine through the conserved F or W. The order of the fields is V gene, J gene, clone size, D gene, CDR3 DNA, CDR3 protein. D genes are given only for firm matches. A row's size may be missing; if present it is once, few, many or a size class.

TRBV5-6	TRBJ1-3	.	TRBD1	TGTGCCAGCAGCGTCTTGACAGGGTCCTCGGGACGGAACACCATATATTTT	CASSVLTGSSGRNTIYF
TRBV10-3	TRBJ1-6	once	.	TGTGCCATCAGTGTAGGCAGGGCCGTAAATTCACCCCTCCACTTT	CAISVGRAVNSPLHF
TRBV4-2	TRBJ1-2	.	.	TGTGCCAGCAGCGCTGGGTTCGGGGGGCATGGCTACACCTTC	CASSAGFGGHGYTF
TRBV7-2	TRBJ1-4	.	.	TGTGCCAGCACCTTGGGGGGGATCGGTGAAAAACTGTTTTTT	CASTLGGIGEKLFF
TRBV5-6	TRBJ2-2	.	.	TGTGCCAGCAGCTTGGTAATCGGGGGTAACACCGGGGAGCTGTTTTTT	CASSLVIGGNTGELFF
TRBV19	TRBJ1-1	.	.	TGTGCCAGTAGTCGTCGGGCGGATAACACTGAAGCTTTCTTT	CASSRRADNTEAFF
TRBV7-9	TRBJ2-5	.	.	TGTGCCAGCAGCTCGAGTGGCCGGGAGACCCAGTACTTC	CASSSSGRETQYF
TRBV19	TRBJ2-7	.	.	TGTGCCAGTAGTAGTGGCTACGAGCAGTACTTC	CASSSGYEQYF
TRBV6-5	TRBJ1-3	.	TRBD1	TGTGCCACCACCGAGACAGGGAAGAACACCATATATTTT	CATTETGKNTIYF
TRBV4-3	TRBJ2-7	few	.	TGCGCCAGCAGCCAAGGCAGGGTAAACGAGCAGTACTTC	CASSQGRVNEQYF
TRBV9	TRBJ2-7	.	.	TGTGCCAGCAGCGAGGGGGAGGTTTTCTACGAGCAGTACTTC	CASSEGEVFYEQYF
TRBV5-1	TRBJ2-7	.	.	TGCGCCAGCAGCGCCAGTTTTAGCGTCCACGAGCAGTACTTC	CASSASFSVHEQYF
TRBV7-6	TRBJ2-5	.	.	TGTGCCAGCAGCTTATTGGCAGCTTCTGGCGAGACCCAGTACTTC	CASSLLAASGETQYF
TRBV24-1	TRBJ2-7	.	.	TGTGCCACCAGTGACTCCCCATTCTACGAGCAGTACTTC	CATSDSPFYEQYF
TRBV28	TRBJ1-2	.	.	TGTGCCAGCCGCGCCTTGGAAGGTGGCTACACCTTC	CASRALEGGYTF
TRBV19	TRBJ2-7	.	.	TGTGCCAGTACCCGAGGCCCAGGAGATTACGAGCAGTACTTC	CASTRGPGDYEQYF
TRBV19	TRBJ2-1	.	.	TGTGCCAGTAGTATCGGGAGATACAATGAGCAGTTCTTC	CASSIGRYNEQFF
TRBV4-3	TRBJ1-6	once	TRBD1	TGCGCCAGCAGCCAACCTAAAGGGTCCGGGACAGATTATTCACCCCTCCACTTT	CASSQPKGSGTDYSPLHF
TRBV11-3	TRBJ2-7	.	TRBD2	TGTGCCAGCACCCAAGCGGGAGGATATGAGCAGTACTTC	CASTQAGGYEQYF
TRBV5-4	TRBJ2-2	.	.	TGTGCCAGCAGCTGGGGACAAGCCACCGGGGAGCTGTTTTTT	CASSWGQATGELFF
TRBV19	TRBJ2-1	.	TRBD2	TGTGCCAGTAGTATTCTAGCGGGAGGTAATGAGCAGTTCTTC	CASSILAGGNEQFF
TRBV19	TRBJ1-5	.	.	TGTGCCAGTAGTATACTTAATCAGCCCCAGCATTTT	CASSILNQPQHF
TRBV29-1	TRBJ1-1	.	TRBD1	TGCAGCGTTGTTTGGACAGGCCACTCTCGGGCTTTCTTT	CSVVWTGHSRAFF
TRBV9	TRBJ1-6	.	.	TGTGCCAGCAGCGTAGGGTCAGGGCCGAAACTCCCCCTCCACTTT	CASSVGSGPKLPLHF
TRBV7-3	TRBJ2-1	.	.	TGTGCCAGCAGCTTAATTCCCCACGGGACATCCTACAATGAGCAGTTCTTC	CASSLIPHGTSYNEQFF
TRBV6-5	TRBJ1-3	.	TRBD1	TGTGCCAGCAGTTACGGTGGACAGGGCTCTGGAAACACCATATATTTT	CASSYGGQGSGNTIYF
TRBV4-2	TRBJ2-1	.	TRBD2	TGTGCCAGCAGCCAAGGGGGACTAGCGGGGGCCAAGCAGTTCTTC	CASSQGGLAGAKQFF
TRBV10-3	TRBJ1-2	.	TRBD1	TGTGCCATCAGTGGGACAGGGGGCGAGGGCTATGGCTACACCTTC	CAISGTGGEGYGYTF
TRBV6-6	TRBJ1-2	.	.	TGTGCCAGCAGCCAGTCAGGGAGGCTTGATGGCTACACCTTC	CASSQSGRLDGYTF
TRBV19	TRBJ2-2	few	.	TGTGCCAGTAGCCTACCGCGAACCGGGGAGCTGTTTTTT	CASSLPRTGELFF
TRBV12-5	TRBJ1-6	.	TRBD1	TGTGCTAGTGGTGACAGGGTGACTTCACCCCTCCACTTT	CASGDRVTSPLHF
TRBV10-3	TRBJ1-1	once	.	TGTGCCATCGGCCCCCGGGGCACTGAAGCTTTCTTT	CAIGPRGTEAFF
TRBV4-2	TRBJ2-2	.	.	TGTGCCAGCAGCCAAGATAAATGGGGGAAGGAGAACACCGGGGAGCTGTTTTTT	CASSQDKWGKENTGELFF
TRBV5-1	TRBJ1-2	few	.	TGCGCCAGCAGCCTGGGAATTGACGGCTTGGATGGCTACACCTTC	CASSLGIDGLDGYTF
TRBV7-2	TRBJ1-1	.	TRBD1	TGTGCCAGCAGCCTCCAGGGGGCGGCAGCTTTCTTT	CASSLQGAAAFF
TRBV14	TRBJ1-2	.	TRBD1	TGTGCCAGCAGCAAGGACAGGGCTTATGGCTACACCTTC	CASSKDRAYGYTF
TRBV27	TRBJ1-5	.	.	TGTGCCAGCAGTTCTCGGGATAGCAATCAGCCCCAGCATTTT	CASSSRDSNQPQHF
TRBV5-1	TRBJ2-7	.	.	TGCGCCAGCAGCTTGGGTGCGGGACTTGCCTACGAGCAGTACTTC	CASSLGAGLAYEQYF
TRBV10-1	TRBJ1-1	.	.	TGCGCCAGCAGTGGAACGAGGGAGTCAGGCGTTGGGAACACTGAAGCTTTCTTT	CASSGTRESGVGNTEAFF
TRBV5-6	TRBJ2-7	.	TRBD1	TGTGCCAGCAGCCACGGGACAGGCCAACCGGGGTCCTACGAGCAGTACTTC	CASSHGTGQPGSYEQYF
TRBV18	TRBJ1-3	.	TRBD1	TGTGCCAGCTCACCACTCGGACAGGGTGGAACTGGAAACACCATATATTTT	CASSPLGQGGTGNTIYF
TRBV7-2	TRBJ1-2	.	.	TGTGCCAGCGAGGGGGGCTCTCTCAATGGCTACACCTTC	CASEGGSLNGYTF
TRBV11-2	TRBJ2-3	.	.	TGTGCCAGCAGCTTATCCCCCGCGGCCTCAAGCACAGATACGCAGTATTTT	CASSLSPAASSTDTQYF
TRBV19	TRBJ2-7	.	.	TGTGCCAGTACCGCTCCCTCCTACGAGCAGTACTTC	CASTAPSYEQYF
TRBV29-1	TRBJ2-5	once	.	TGCAGCGTTGCGCATCAGCAAGAGACCCAGTACTTC	CSVAHQQETQYF
TRBV6-2/TRBV6-3	TRBJ1-5	.	.	TGTGCCAGCAGTTACTCGCCCAGCTCCGGATTGCCCCAGCATTTT	CASSYSPSSGLPQHF
TRBV11-2	TRBJ2-1	.	.	TGTGCCAGCAGCTTAGATCGGGGTGGGAGCCATTGGGAGCAGTTCTTC	CASSLDRGGSHWEQFF
TRBV19	TRBJ2-3	.	.	TGTGCCAGTAGTCCCATAGTCAGCGCAGATACGCAGTATTTT	CASSPIVSADTQYF
TRBV18	TRBJ1-1	.	.	TGTGCCAGCTCACCAAGTTCCGGTGAAGCTTTCTTT	CASSPSSGEAFF
TRBV27	TRBJ2-2	.	TRBD2	TGTGCCAGCACCACCCCGAAAAGAGCGGGGGGAACCGGGGAGCTGTTTTTT	CASTTPKRAGGTGELFF
TRBV11-1	TRBJ2-1	.	.	TGTGCCAGCAGCCAGGATGGGGGAAGGGGCAATGAGCAGTTCTTC	CASSQDGGRGNEQFF
TRBV19	TRBJ2-7	.	.	TGTGCCAGTAGCCCGGGTCAGGGGACGGGAATCTACGAGCAGTACTTC	CASSPGQGTGIYEQYF
TRBV30	TRBJ1-3	.	.	TGTGCCTGGAGTATCGGGAAATTTCAAAACTCTGGAAACACCATATATTTT	CAWSIGKFQNSGNTIYF
TRBV20-1	TRBJ1-5	once	TRBD1	TGCAGTGCTAGTACAGGACAGGGGGATCAGCCCCAGCATTTT	CSASTGQGDQPQHF
TRBV3-1/TRBV3-2	TRBJ1-2	once	.	TGTGCCAGCAGCCCTACACCGAACTATGGCTACACCTTC	CASSPTPNYGYTF
TRBV15	TRBJ2-7	once	TRBD1	TGTGCCACCCAACAGGGGCTCGAGCAGTACTTC	CATQQGLEQYF
TRBV6-5	TRBJ2-5	.	.	TGTGCCAGCAGTTCCCCAGGAGAGTACCAAGAGACCCAGTACTTC	CASSSPGEYQETQYF
TRBV9	TRBJ1-2	.	.	TGTGCCAGCAGAGGGACCTACTATGGCTACACCTTC	CASRGTYYGYTF
TRBV2	TRBJ1-1	.	.	TGTGCCAGCAGTTTCGCGACGAAGTGGCAGGGAAACACTGAAGCTTTCTTT	CASSFATKWQGNTEAFF